The rows below give T cell receptor beta chains drawn from one sample of a study of shared clonotypes between healthy human individuals. Sequencing used immunoSEQ multiplex PCR; TCRdb keeps in-frame clones, though not all of them. The sample gives under 1 million clones, 80% to 95% of which show up once; less than 25% is in the top ten. The specimen was naive CD8+ T cells sorted from blood. Receptors originate from a man younger than 40 in good health. Each CDR3 is given with its conserved first and last residue. A D gene is named only where the DNA matches it firmly. Clone sizes are given selectively: once, few, many, or a class where the clone is expanded.

>15|NA|NA|TRBV28|TRBJ2-1
TGTGCCAGCAGCCGCGAACCACTGGGGGTGAATGAGCGGTTCTTC
CASSREPLGVNERFF
>16|NA|TRBD2|TRBV25-1|TRBJ2-1
TGTGCCAGCAGTGTGAGCGGGAGGAGCTCCTACAATGAGCAGTTCTTC
CASSVSGRSSYNEQFF
>16|few|NA|TRBV2|TRBJ2-7
TGTGCCAGCAGTGAAGGAGGGGGATTACTTCCCTACGAGCAGTACTTC
CASSEGGGLLPYEQYF
>14|NA|NA|TRBV2|TRBJ1-1
TGTGCCAGCAGTAAACACCTAGGGGAGACTGAAGCTTTCTTT
CASSKHLGETEAFF
>16|NA|NA|TRBV16|TRBJ1-5
TGTGCCAGCAGCCAAGATTTGTTGAGGATTAGGCAGCCCCAGCATTTT
CASSQDLLRIRQPQHF
>15|NA|NA|TRBV6-5|TRBJ2-7
TGTGCCAGCAGCTCGGAGACTCCGATGTCCTACGAGCAGTACTTC
CASSSETPMSYEQYF
>14|once|NA|TRBV28|TRBJ2-7
TGTGCCAGCAGGGCTCAGGGGGGCTCCTACGAGCAGTACTTC
CASRAQGGSYEQYF
>14|NA|NA|TRBV15|TRBJ2-1
TGTGCCACCAGCAGGTCGGCTCAGGGGAATGAGCAGTTCTTC
CATSRSAQGNEQFF
>16|NA|TRBD2|TRBV7-6|TRBJ2-3
TGTGCCAGCAGCTTAGCTAGCGGGATGGGCTTGGATACGCAGTATTTT
CASSLASGMGLDTQYF
>13|NA|NA|TRBV6-5|TRBJ2-7
TGTGCCAGCAGTTACTACCCCGCCGACGAGCAGTACTTC
CASSYYPADEQYF
>15|NA|NA|TRBV10-3|TRBJ2-1
TGTGCCATCAGTGAGTCGCGGGACAGAAACAATGAGCAGTTCTTC
CAISESRDRNNEQFF
>14|few|NA|TRBV4-1|TRBJ2-7
TGCGCCAGCAGCCAAGATCCCGGCAACGACGAGCAGTACTTC
CASSQDPGNDEQYF
>14|NA|NA|TRBV18|TRBJ2-1
TGTGCCAGCTCACCCAAGGACACCTACAATGAGCAGTTCTTC
CASSPKDTYNEQFF
>15|NA|TRBD2|TRBV7-9|TRBJ2-1
TGTGCCAGCAGCTGGACAAGGGGCGGGAGCAATGAGCAGTTCTTC
CASSWTRGGSNEQFF
>16|NA|NA|TRBV9|TRBJ1-4
TGTGCCAGCAGCACAGGGACGGTGGGGTATAATGAAAAACTGTTTTTT
CASSTGTVGYNEKLFF
>13|NA|NA|TRBV7-9|TRBJ2-5
TGTGCCAGCAGCTTTCCAGTTCAAGAGACCCAGTACTTC
CASSFPVQETQYF
>14|NA|NA|TRBV5-4|TRBJ2-5
TGTGCCAGCAGCTTGGACGCTGAATGGGAGACCCAGTACTTC
CASSLDAEWETQYF
>14|NA|NA|TRBV7-9|TRBJ1-2
TGTGCCAGCAGCTTAACCGGAGAAACCTATGGCTACACCTTC
CASSLTGETYGYTF
>15|NA|NA|TRBV4-3|TRBJ2-2
TGCGCCAGCAGCCAAGATACGTCGGGGCTCGGGGAGCTGTTTTTT
CASSQDTSGLGELFF
>16|NA|NA|TRBV6-1|TRBJ2-4
TGTGCCAGCAGTGACATGGGACGGACCGTGGCAAACATTCAGTACTTC
CASSDMGRTVANIQYF
>16|NA|NA|TRBV7-9|TRBJ1-3
TGTGCCAGCAGAGAAGTGGGGGGCGTCTCTGGAAACACCATATATTTT
CASREVGGVSGNTIYF
>17|NA|NA|TRBV14|TRBJ2-1
TGTGCCAGCAGCCAATCGTTTGCGGTCGGGATGGACAATGAGCAGTTCTTC
CASSQSFAVGMDNEQFF